This TCR beta chain derives from a study of blood T cell repertoires in COVID-19. At the level of the study: The study drew acute and convalescent COVID-19 samples from the United States, Italy and Spain. Sources were T cells, B-cell-depleted T cells, or PBMCs; the material itself was cDNA or gDNA.

Authors' analysis steps: Amplified reference gene primers provided the basis for estimating nucleated cell counts. Sequencing was performed with immunoSEQ multiplex PCR; in TCRdb, only in-frame clones are kept and a portion is missing. V, J and clone size derive from that table, while D and trimming were established from the DNA sequence. The sample comprises 90,000 or so clones, about nine tenths of which are singletons, and about 0.51% rests with the top ten. Germline V gene sequence: CDR1 SNHLY, CDR2 FYNNEI. This CDR3 is 11 amino acids long. The V and J ends lost 5 bases and 15 bases respectively, with 14 bases between them.

The sequencing input was peripheral blood. The receptor's source is a man aged 60 to 75 with acute or convalescent COVID-19. V gene TRBV2 combines with J gene TRBJ2-1, with D uncertain. The chain's CDR3 is CASSPGLRGFF. In DNA form, the CDR3 reads TGTGCCAGCAGTCCTGGCCTTCGTGGGTTCTTC.